This T cell receptor (beta chain) was sequenced in a study of Graves' ophthalmopathy and Graves' hyperthyroidism. The study's findings and limits: The model flagged ophthalmopathy progression at approximately 66% sensitivity and roughly 72% specificity.

Among the exclusions were patients with other autoimmune diseases, uncontrolled infections, pregnancy or lactation. Sampling approximately 11 ml of fresh peripheral blood provided the PBMCs. This clonotype occurred many times. Its antigen remains unknown. RNA transcripts provided the template for amplifying TCR beta CDR3 regions. First-round RT-PCR with HTBI primers preceded a second-round multiplex PCR. TCRdb used MiXCR to reprocess the multiplex PCR reads, holding one entry per CDR3 protein. Among a few hundred thousand distinct CDR3 sequences listed, about 16% were seen once. Sample: peripheral blood. The TCR sequence derives from a young woman with Graves' ophthalmopathy.

The CDR3 loop is CASHMFGGQVTGELFF. For the CDR3, the DNA is TGTGCCAGTCATATGTTTGGGGGGCAAGTAACCGGGGAGCTGTTTTTT. The chain joins TRBV19 to TRBJ2-2; D tentatively fits TRBD1 or TRBD2 (6 bases each). The germline CDR1 and CDR2 sequences are LNHDA and SQIVND (reference sequence). The CDR3 totals 16 residues. With 8 bases removed from V and 5 bases from J, the gap between germline ends came to 21 bases. The whole variable domain, filled in from reference TRBV19 and TRBJ2-2, reads DGGITQSPKYLFRKEGQNVTLSCEQNLNHDAMYWYRQDPGQGLRLIYYSQIVNDFQKGDIAEGYSVSREKKESFPLTVTSAQKNPTAFYLCASHMFGGQVTGELFFGEGSRLTVL.